The rows below give T cell receptor beta chains drawn from one sample of a study of T cell responses to AZD1222 COVID-19 vaccine. The table came from immunoSEQ multiplex PCR; TCRdb's copy has only in-frame clones and leaves some out. The sample carries around 92,000 clones, around 84% recorded once. Sequenced here: peripheral blood, sampled on day 0 of AZD1222 vaccination. These receptor sequences come from an adult in good health. Each CDR3 is given with its conserved first and last residue. Each record gives: CDR3 length, V gene, D gene, clone size, J gene, CDR3 DNA, CDR3 protein. A D gene is named only where the DNA matches it firmly. The listing skips clone size in some rows; elsewhere it reads once, few, many or a size class.

>14|TRBV4-2|NA|once|TRBJ2-7
TGTGCCAGCAGCCAAGAGACCGCCTCGGAGGAGCAGTACTTC
CASSQETASEEQYF
>15|TRBV27|NA|NA|TRBJ1-5
TGTGCCAGCAACCGGGGCCCTCTTTACAATCAGCCCCAGCATTTT
CASNRGPLYNQPQHF
>13|TRBV18|NA|NA|TRBJ1-2
TGTGCCAGCTCACCGGACGCCGACTATGGCTACACCTTC
CASSPDADYGYTF
>17|TRBV28|TRBD2|NA|TRBJ2-3
TGTGCCAGCAGTTTACCGGGACTAGCGGGAGTCCAAGATACGCAGTATTTT
CASSLPGLAGVQDTQYF
>16|TRBV21-1|NA|NA|TRBJ2-1
TGTGCCAGCAAGCTGGACTGGACATCCTCCTACAATGAGCAGTTCTTC
CASKLDWTSSYNEQFF
>15|TRBV28|NA|NA|TRBJ2-5
TGTGCCAGCAGTTTAATTCAGGGGGGAGGAGAGACCCAGTACTTC
CASSLIQGGGETQYF
>12|TRBV11-3|TRBD2|once|TRBJ2-2
TGTGCCAGCAGCTCGGGGGGAAGGGAGCTGTTTTTT
CASSSGGRELFF
>13|TRBV19|NA|NA|TRBJ2-5
TGTGCCAGTAGTATAGCTAGAGGGGAGACCCAGTACTTC
CASSIARGETQYF
>14|TRBV30|NA|once|TRBJ2-3
TGTGCCTGGAGGGGGGGCACCTGGGCAGATACGCAGTATTTT
CAWRGGTWADTQYF
>12|TRBV30|TRBD1|NA|TRBJ2-7
TGTGCCTTTAAGAGACAGGGTGGCGAGCAGTACTTC
CAFKRQGGEQYF
>15|TRBV6-1|TRBD1|NA|TRBJ1-2
TGTGCCAGCAGTGACACGACAGGGGGAGGCTATGGCTACACCTTC
CASSDTTGGGYGYTF
>14|TRBV30|NA|NA|TRBJ2-7
TGTGCCTGGAGTGTACCCCTAGGATCCTACGAGCAGTACTTC
CAWSVPLGSYEQYF
>11|TRBV6-5|NA|NA|TRBJ1-6
TGTGCCAGCACCCTAAATTCACCCCTCCACTTT
CASTLNSPLHF
>14|TRBV19|NA|NA|TRBJ2-1
TGTGCCAGTAGCGGGGGGCGCTCCTACAATGAGCAGTTCTTC
CASSGGRSYNEQFF
>16|TRBV24-1|NA|NA|TRBJ2-1
TGTGCCACCAGGTCAGAAGAAATCATGAAGGACAATGAGCAGTTCTTC
CATRSEEIMKDNEQFF
>14|TRBV5-4|TRBD2|few|TRBJ2-1
TGTGCCAGCAGCGGAATTACGGGAGGTAATGAGCAGTTCTTC
CASSGITGGNEQFF
>15|TRBV5-1|NA|NA|TRBJ1-1
TGCGCCAGCAGCTTGGAGGGACGGCTAAACACTGAAGCTTTCTTT
CASSLEGRLNTEAFF
>16|TRBV5-1|NA|NA|TRBJ2-3
TGCGCCAGCAAGCTGCAGGTCGGAGGGCTCACAGATACGCAGTATTTT
CASKLQVGGLTDTQYF
>16|TRBV3-1/TRBV3-2|TRBD1|few|TRBJ2-7
TGTGCCAGCAGCCAAGGAAGCACAGGGGCACCCTACGAGCAGTACTTC
CASSQGSTGAPYEQYF
>12|TRBV12-3/TRBV12-4|NA|few|TRBJ2-7
TGTGCCAGCAGCCCGACGGGGCACGAGCAGTACTTC
CASSPTGHEQYF
>15|TRBV3-1/TRBV3-2|NA|once|TRBJ2-1
TGTGCCAGCAGCCCAGATCACGGACGGAGGAATGAGCAGTTCTTC
CASSPDHGRRNEQFF
>14|TRBV5-1|NA|NA|TRBJ1-4
TGCGCCAGCAGCTTGGGCTACGGGGGTGAAAAACTGTTTTTT
CASSLGYGGEKLFF
>13|TRBV9|NA|NA|TRBJ2-1
TGTGCCAGCAGCGTCCGACAGTACAATGAGCAGTTCTTC
CASSVRQYNEQFF
>13|TRBV19|NA|NA|TRBJ1-4
TGTGCCAGTAGTATGAAAAGGGATGAAAAACTGTTTTTT
CASSMKRDEKLFF